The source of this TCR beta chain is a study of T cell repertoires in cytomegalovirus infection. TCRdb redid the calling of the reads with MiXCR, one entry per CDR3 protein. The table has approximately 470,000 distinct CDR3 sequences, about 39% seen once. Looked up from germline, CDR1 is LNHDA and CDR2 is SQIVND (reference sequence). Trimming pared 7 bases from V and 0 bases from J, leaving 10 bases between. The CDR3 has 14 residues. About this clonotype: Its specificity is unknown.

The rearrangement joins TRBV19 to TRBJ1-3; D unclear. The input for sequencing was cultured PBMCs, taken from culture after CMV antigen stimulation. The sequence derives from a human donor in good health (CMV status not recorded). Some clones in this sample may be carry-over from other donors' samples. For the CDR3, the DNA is TGTGCCAGTAATTCGGGGTTCTCTGGAAACACCATATATTTT. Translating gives CASNSGFSGNTIYF.